This TCR beta chain was captured in a study of cytomegalovirus exposure and HLA in healthy donors. PCR primers comprised 60 Vbeta and 13 Jbeta primers. Sequencing used immunoSEQ multiplex PCR; TCRdb keeps in-frame clones, though not all of them. The repertoire has about 190,000 clones, over 65% of them found once; the top ten carry roughly 3.2%. The CDR3 is 15 amino acids. Germline V lookup: CDR1 SGHRS, CDR2 YFSETQ. Trimming at V came to 3 bases and at J to 2 bases, leaving 4 bases not matched to a gene. In its sample, this clone was seen a few times. This TCR was recovered from a man aged 40-49 years in good health and CMV-seropositive. This chain uses TRBV5-1 with TRBJ2-3, with 9 positions matching TRBD1. Source material: PBMCs. The CDR3 loop is CASSSTGGNTDTQYF. The DNA of the CDR3 is TGCGCCAGCAGCTCGACAGGGGGAAACACAGATACGCAGTATTTT.